This is a list of T cell receptor beta chains from one sample in a study of human T cells and chemical hapten exposure. TCRdb analysed the RACE reads with MiXCR anew, one entry per CDR3 protein. Of some 350,000 distinct CDR3 sequences listed, around 6% are singletons. The sample was whole blood, taken in connection with sensitization to the hapten diphenylcyclopropenone (DPC). Receptor source: a woman between 18 and 29 years old with alopecia areata. Some clones in this sample may be carry-over from other donors' samples. The CDR3 runs from the conserved cysteine through the conserved F or W. The order of the fields is D gene, clone size, J gene, V gene, CDR3 protein, CDR3 DNA. A D gene is named only where the DNA matches it firmly. Expanded clones get a size class; other rows say once, few or many, or leave the size out.

.,many,TRBJ1-5,TRBV2,CASSPLVGVNQPQHF,TGTGCCAGCAGCCCCCTGGTCGGGGTGAATCAGCCCCAGCATTTT
.,.,TRBJ2-7,TRBV4-2,CASSQEKKSSYEQYF,TGTGCCAGCAGCCAAGAAAAGAAAAGCTCCTACGAGCAGTACTTC
.,many,TRBJ1-5,TRBV20-1,CSARVTGSLYSNQPQHF,TGCAGTGCTAGAGTGACGGGATCTTTATACAGCAATCAGCCCCAGCATTTT
.,.,TRBJ2-7,TRBV7-2,CASSIGGGSVYEQYF,TGTGCCAGCAGCATAGGAGGCGGTAGCGTCTACGAGCAGTACTTC
TRBD1,few,TRBJ2-5,TRBV6-2/TRBV6-3,CASSGRTGKETQYF,TGTGCCAGCAGCGGCCGGACAGGGAAAGAGACCCAGTACTTC
.,.,TRBJ2-4,TRBV18,CASSPESAGGNIQYF,TGTGCCAGCTCACCAGAGAGTGCTGGGGGAAACATTCAGTACTTC
.,few,TRBJ1-2,TRBV27,CASSLTEGDPIYGYTF,TGTGCCAGCAGTCTTACGGAGGGGGATCCGATCTATGGCTACACCTTC
TRBD1,few,TRBJ1-6,TRBV29-1,CSVEGGTGNSPLHF,TGCAGCGTTGAAGGGGGGACAGGGAATTCACCCCTCCACTTT
.,many,TRBJ1-6,TRBV2,CASTGQYNSPLHF,TGTGCCAGTACCGGACAGTATAATTCACCCCTCCACTTT
TRBD2,.,TRBJ2-3,TRBV6-6,CASSYLRPTSGGVDTQYF,TGTGCCAGCAGTTACCTTCGACCGACTAGCGGGGGTGTAGATACGCAGTATTTT
TRBD1,many,TRBJ1-1,TRBV28,CASIGTGAEAFF,TGTGCCAGCATCGGGACAGGGGCCGAAGCTTTCTTT
.,many,TRBJ1-2,TRBV20-1,CSASARANYGYTF,TGCAGTGCTAGTGCACGAGCTAACTATGGCTACACCTTC
.,many,TRBJ2-3,TRBV6-6,CASSYSFETDTQYF,TGTGCCAGCAGTTACTCGTTCGAGACAGATACGCAGTATTTT
.,many,TRBJ1-4,TRBV29-1,CSVAGLTTNEKLFF,TGCAGCGTGGCGGGGCTGACAACTAATGAAAAACTGTTTTTT
.,many,TRBJ2-7,TRBV7-2,CASSSDRYEQYF,TGTGCCAGCAGCTCTGACCGCTACGAGCAGTACTTC
.,.,TRBJ2-5,TRBV29-1,CSVGPASETQYF,TGCAGCGTGGGACCAGCTTCGGAGACCCAGTACTTC
.,few,TRBJ2-2,TRBV12-3/TRBV12-4,CASRPTRRNGELFF,TGTGCCAGCAGACCGACGCGTAGAAACGGGGAGCTGTTTTTT
.,few,TRBJ1-5,TRBV10-3,CAISGTGSNQPQHF,TGTGCCATCAGTGGGACCGGTAGCAATCAGCCCCAGCATTTT
.,many,TRBJ1-1,TRBV29-1,CSVGKGEGTEAFF,TGCAGCGTTGGTAAAGGGGAAGGCACTGAAGCTTTCTTT
TRBD1,.,TRBJ2-6,TRBV11-3,CASSRQGSSSGANVLTF,TGTGCCAGCAGTCGACAGGGCTCCAGCTCTGGGGCCAACGTCCTGACTTTC
.,many,TRBJ2-3,TRBV29-1,CSVEIVGYRSTDTQYF,TGCAGCGTTGAAATAGTGGGCTACAGGAGCACAGATACGCAGTATTTT
.,many,TRBJ2-5,TRBV7-2,CASSLVGQDGETQYF,TGTGCCAGCAGCTTAGTGGGACAAGATGGCGAGACCCAGTACTTC
.,many,TRBJ1-1,TRBV4-2,CASSQGPGPTEAFF,TGTGCCAGCAGCCAAGGCCCGGGCCCCACTGAAGCTTTCTTT
TRBD1,.,TRBJ2-3,TRBV3-1,CASSHKTGQGNPQYF,TGTGCCAGCAGCCATAAAACGGGACAGGGGAATCCGCAGTATTTT
.,.,TRBJ1-3,TRBV12-3/TRBV12-4,CATQRDPGNTIYF,TGTGCCACCCAGAGGGATCCTGGAAACACCATATATTTT
.,.,TRBJ2-7,TRBV4-2,CASSRKGGGLNTDEQYF,TGTGCCAGCAGCCGGAAAGGGGGCGGACTAAATACGGACGAGCAGTACTTC
TRBD1,few,TRBJ1-2,TRBV2,CASATLTGLYGYTF,TGTGCCAGCGCCACCTTGACAGGGCTCTATGGCTACACCTTC
TRBD1,.,TRBJ2-1,TRBV5-4,CASSPSRDRWFF,TGTGCCAGCAGCCCGTCTCGGGACAGATGGTTCTTC
TRBD1,many,TRBJ2-1,TRBV7-3,CASRLTGGSSYNEQFF,TGTGCCAGCAGACTTACAGGGGGTTCCTCCTACAATGAGCAGTTCTTC
TRBD1,many,TRBJ2-1,TRBV6-2/TRBV6-3,CASSSLDRGRGEQFF,TGTGCCAGCAGTTCCCTCGACAGGGGGCGCGGGGAGCAGTTCTTC
TRBD1,many,TRBJ1-5,TRBV20-1,CSAQSRQGAINQPQHF,TGCAGTGCCCAAAGCAGACAGGGGGCTATCAATCAGCCCCAGCATTTT
.,few,TRBJ2-1,TRBV3-1,CASSQDDYLSSYNEQFF,TGTGCCAGCAGCCAAGATGACTACCTTAGCTCCTACAATGAGCAGTTCTTC